This T cell receptor beta chain was recorded in a study of blood T cell repertoires in COVID-19. This table comes from immunoSEQ multiplex PCR, and its TCRdb copy is limited to in-frame clones, with some not included. The repertoire has roughly 410,000 clones, more than 70% of them found once; the top ten carry approximately 2.4%. CDR3 length: 12 residues. V shed 5 bases and J 3 bases; nucleotides not matched to a gene: 1. Germline CDR1 MNHNY, CDR2 SVGAGI (reference sequence). The source of this sequence is a woman in her sixties or seventies with COVID-19, enrolled during active disease. The material sequenced was peripheral blood. The gene calls are TRBV6-6 and TRBJ2-7; 7 nucleotides match TRBD1. This chain's CDR3 is CASSAGGYEQYF. In nucleotides, the CDR3 is TGTGCCAGCAGTGCAGGGGGCTACGAGCAGTACTTC.